This passage covers 12 T cell receptor beta chains from one sample sequenced in a study of blood T cell repertoires in COVID-19. Assay: immunoSEQ multiplex PCR; the TCRdb copy retains only in-frame clones and omits some. The sample gives more than 150,000 clones, roughly 80% of which show up once; about 12% is in the top ten. Input material: peripheral blood. The receptors stem from an elderly woman with COVID-19, enrolled during active disease.

The chain employs TRBV2 and TRBJ1-5, with no clear D. This CDR3 region has 15 residues. V lost 6 bases and J 6 bases, leaving 18 bases between the germline ends. Germline V gives CDR1 SNHLY, CDR2 FYNNEI. CDR3 DNA sequence: TGTGCCAGCAGGGCGAGGGATCCTCGGGGTCAGCCCCAGCATTTT. It encodes CASRARDPRGQPQHF.

The rearrangement links TRBV6-1 to TRBJ2-7; the match to TRBD1 covers 8 bases. Trimming cost V 1 base and J 5 bases; bases outside gene matches: 1. Germline V gene sequence: CDR1 MNHNS, CDR2 SASEGT. The CDR3 has 13 residues. CDR3: CASSEGTGHEQYF. The CDR3, as DNA: TGTGCCAGCAGTGAAGGGACAGGGCACGAGCAGTACTTC.

The chain has TRBV4-3 and TRBJ1-2; D call uncertain. Germline values: CDR1 LGHNA, CDR2 YSLEER. Trimming stripped 0 bases from V and 1 base from J, with 15 bases between. The CDR3 has 17 residues. This CDR3 is CASSQEWFEAFNYGYTF. The CDR3 nucleotides read TGCGCCAGCAGCCAAGAGTGGTTTGAGGCTTTTAACTATGGCTACACCTTC.

The chain employs TRBV6-2 or TRBV6-3 and TRBJ2-1; tentative D call: TRBD2 (6 bases). V was clipped by 5 bases and J by 2 bases, with 10 bases between them. Germline-derived CDR1 and CDR2 are MNHEY and SVGEGT. The CDR3 is 14 residues long. CDR3 in amino acids: CASSAGRTYNEQFF. The DNA for the CDR3 is TGTGCCAGCAGTGCGGGACGCACCTACAATGAGCAGTTCTTC.

The rearrangement uses TRBV9 and TRBJ2-3, with 11 bases that match TRBD2. Trimming cost V 3 bases and J 5 bases; bases outside gene matches: 8. The length of the CDR3 is 16 residues. Per germline, CDR1 SGDLS and CDR2 YYNGEE. The CDR3 sequence: CASSGTSGPPQDTQYF. The CDR3 coding sequence is TGTGCCAGCAGCGGGACTAGCGGGCCCCCGCAAGATACGCAGTATTTT.

This clone turned up a few times. The chain carries TRBV28 and TRBJ1-1; D not resolved. Trimming left V 2 bases short and J 6 bases short, with 16 bases between. The CDR3 consists of 15 residues. Germline CDR1 and CDR2: MDHEN and SYDVKM. The CDR3 here is CASSLPWTGGPEAFF. CDR3 nucleotide sequence: TGTGCCAGCAGTTTACCTTGGACCGGCGGGCCTGAAGCTTTCTTT.

This clone came up a few times. The chain employs TRBV7-6 and TRBJ1-5, with 7 bases that match TRBD1. V lost 4 bases, J lost 11 bases, and 14 bases stayed unmatched. CDR1 and CDR2 from the germline V gene are SGHVS and FNYEAQ. The CDR3 loop spans 15 amino acids. Written as DNA, the CDR3 is TGTGCCAGCAGCTCGAGACAGGGCCCCACTGAAGCCCAGCATTTT. Its protein is CASSSRQGPTEAQHF.

The chain couples TRBV7-6 to TRBJ1-2; 8 nucleotides agree with TRBD1. J lost 4 bases, V lost 5 bases, and 9 bases had no gene match. The CDR3 has 15 residues. Germline lookup yields CDR1 SGHVS and CDR2 FNYEAQ. DNA of the CDR3: TGTGCCAGCAGCCAAGGACAGGGATGGGGCTATGGCTACACCTTC. As protein: CASSQGQGWGYGYTF.

V is TRBV6-5 and J is TRBJ1-2, with D hard to call. With 0 bases removed from V and 8 bases from J, the gap between germline ends came to 10 bases. The germline CDR1 and CDR2 sequences are MNHEY and SVGAGI. This CDR3 spans 13 amino acids. The DNA of the CDR3 is TGTGCCAGCAGTTACTCGTTCGGGTCCGGCTACACCTTC. It yields the protein CASSYSFGSGYTF.

The chain joins TRBV11-3 to TRBJ2-7; tentative D call: TRBD1 (5 bases). Trimming shortened V by 5 bases and J by 5 bases, and 13 bases separated the two germline ends. CDR3 size: 13 residues. The germline CDR1 and CDR2 sequences are SGHNT and YENEEA. CDR3 amino acids: CASSQHRSDEQYF. CDR3 sequence (DNA): TGTGCCAGCAGCCAACACAGGTCCGACGAGCAGTACTTC. The variable domain in full, with the rest retrieved from reference TRBV11-3 and TRBJ2-7, is EAGVVQSPRYKIIEKKQPVAFWCNPISGHNTLYWYLQNLGQGPELLIRYENEEAVDDSQLPKDRFSAERLKGVDSTLKIQPAELGDSAVYLCASSQHRSDEQYFGPGTRLTVT.

This chain connects TRBV5-5 to TRBJ2-7; 8 positions agree with TRBD2. This CDR3 comprises 14 residues. J gave up 5 bases and V 1 base, and 5 bases lay outside the gene matches. Per germline, CDR1 SGHKS and CDR2 YYEKEE (reference sequence). The CDR3: CASSLWSLADEQYF. The CDR3, as DNA: TGTGCCAGCAGCTTGTGGTCACTAGCGGACGAGCAGTACTTC. Drawing the rest from reference TRBV5-5 and TRBJ2-7, the complete variable domain is DAGVTQSPTHLIKTRGQQVTLRCSPISGHKSVSWYQQVLGQGPQFIFQYYEKEERGRGNFPDRFSARQFPNYSSELNVNALLLGDSALYLCASSLWSLADEQYFGPGTRLTVT.

The rearrangement uses TRBV28 and TRBJ1-2; 8 nucleotides align to TRBD1. Per the germline V gene, CDR1 is MDHEN and CDR2 is SYDVKM. V lost 8 bases, J lost 7 bases, and 12 bases stayed unmatched. The CDR3 spans 14 residues. The CDR3 nucleotides read TGTGCCAGCGTCCTGTCCGGGACAGGATCTGGCTACACCTTC. Protein product: CASVLSGTGSGYTF.